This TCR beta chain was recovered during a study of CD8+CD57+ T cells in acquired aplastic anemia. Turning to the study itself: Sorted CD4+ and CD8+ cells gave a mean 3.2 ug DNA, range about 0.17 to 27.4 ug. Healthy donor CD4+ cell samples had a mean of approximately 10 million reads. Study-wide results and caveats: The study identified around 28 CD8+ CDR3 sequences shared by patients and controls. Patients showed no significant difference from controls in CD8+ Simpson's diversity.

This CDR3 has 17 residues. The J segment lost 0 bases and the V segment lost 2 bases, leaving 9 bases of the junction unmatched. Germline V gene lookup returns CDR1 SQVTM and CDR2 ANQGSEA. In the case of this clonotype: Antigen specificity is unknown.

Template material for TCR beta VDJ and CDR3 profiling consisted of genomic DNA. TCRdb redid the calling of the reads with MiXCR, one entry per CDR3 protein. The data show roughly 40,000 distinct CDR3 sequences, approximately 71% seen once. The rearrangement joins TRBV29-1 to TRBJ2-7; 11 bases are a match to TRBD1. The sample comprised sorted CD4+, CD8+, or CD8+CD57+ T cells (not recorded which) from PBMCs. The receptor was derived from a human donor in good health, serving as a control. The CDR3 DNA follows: TGCAGCGTTGAAATATTGGACAGGGGGCTCCCCTCCTACGAGCAGTACTTC. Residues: CSVEILDRGLPSYEQYF.